Each of the 13 T cell receptor beta chains below was sequenced from the same sample in a study of Graves' ophthalmopathy and Graves' hyperthyroidism. CDR3 regions of TCR beta were amplified from RNA transcripts. The first round was an RT-PCR with HTBI primers, and the second round was a multiplex PCR. TCRdb ran MiXCR on the multiplex PCR reads and lists one entry per CDR3 protein. The table has 150,000 or so distinct CDR3 sequences, about two fifths seen once. Material: peripheral blood. The receptors here all came from a man aged 25-40 years with Graves' ophthalmopathy.

This clonotype was seen ten or more times. V and J are TRBV6-5 and TRBJ2-2, with TRBD2 matching 11 bases. Trimming removed 4 bases from V and 5 bases from J; junction bases left unmatched: 6. The V gene's germline CDR1 is MNHEY and CDR2 SVGAGI. The CDR3 contains 16 residues. The CDR3 DNA is TGTGCCAGCAGTTCTCGACTAGCGGGACATACCGGGGAGCTGTTTTTT. It specifies CASSSRLAGHTGELFF.

In its sample, this clonotype was seen many times. In DNA, the CDR3 is TGTGCCAGCTCACCGACCGGGACTAGCGCGAGCTCCTACGAGCAGTACTTC. Translation: CASSPTGTSASSYEQYF. The V gene is TRBV18, the J gene TRBJ2-7; 10 bases are shared with TRBD2. The J segment lost 0 bases and the V segment lost 3 bases, leaving 8 bases of the junction unmatched. The CDR3 has 17 amino acids. The germline V gene has CDR1 KGHSH and CDR2 LQKENI.

The rearrangement uses TRBV12-3 or TRBV12-4 and TRBJ2-7, with 8 bases aligning to TRBD2. The J segment lost 3 bases and the V segment lost 6 bases, leaving 13 bases of the junction unmatched. This CDR3 is 16 amino acids long. CDR3 in amino acids: CASSLAGGQAVYEQYF. CDR3 in DNA: TGTGCCAGCAGCCTGGCGGGGGGACAAGCGGTCTACGAGCAGTACTTC.

There are a few counts of this clonotype. The chain links TRBV6-1 to TRBJ2-7; D unclear. Trimming removed 7 bases at V and 5 bases at J, with 15 bases between. The CDR3 is made up of 13 amino acids. The germline V gene encodes CDR1 MNHNS and CDR2 SASEGT. The CDR3 sequence is CASTGSLPNEQYF. Written as DNA, the CDR3 is TGTGCCAGCACCGGATCGCTCCCTAACGAGCAGTACTTC.

This clonotype was found many times. The chain links TRBV5-1 to TRBJ2-4, with D possibly matching TRBD2 (6 bases). The CDR3 contains 16 residues. Trimming cost V 5 bases and J 0 bases, with 15 bases left between them. Germline CDR1 is SGHRS and CDR2 is YFSETQ. The CDR3 sequence: CASSLSSGLAKNIQYF. The DNA for the CDR3 is TGCGCCAGCAGTCTCTCTTCGGGACTAGCCAAAAACATTCAGTACTTC.

The chain combines TRBV28 with TRBJ1-2; 9 bases are shared with TRBD1. This CDR3 has 15 residues. Germline CDR1 is MDHEN and CDR2 is SYDVKM. The junction had 7 bases not matched to a gene; V was cut back by 2 bases and J by 6 bases. The CDR3 protein is CASSLQGQGKNGYTF. In DNA form, the CDR3 reads TGTGCCAGCAGTTTACAGGGACAGGGCAAAAATGGCTACACCTTC.

This clonotype was picked up many times. The chain recombines TRBV5-1 with TRBJ1-2; 7 nucleotides line up with TRBD1. Germline values: CDR1 SGHRS, CDR2 YFSETQ. The CDR3 length is 18 residues. J lost 6 bases, V lost 3 bases, and 20 bases had no gene match. The chain's CDR3 is CASSSRQTSDRALDGYTF. In DNA form, the CDR3 reads TGCGCCAGCAGCTCCCGACAAACGAGTGACAGGGCTCTAGATGGCTACACCTTC.

This chain uses TRBV12-3 or TRBV12-4 with TRBJ1-5; no firm D call. V lost 5 bases to trimming and J lost 8 bases, with 10 bases between them. The CDR3 runs to 12 residues. Written as DNA, the CDR3 is TGTGCCAGCAGTCGCGGAGAGGAGCCCCAGCATTTT. Translating it yields CASSRGEEPQHF.

This clonotype was seen ten or more times. At one end the junction does not follow the germline gene, possibly because of a read error. The V and J genes are TRBV12-3 or TRBV12-4 and TRBJ2-7; D is unclear. The CDR3 sequence is 12 residues long. As DNA, the CDR3 is TGTGCCAGCAGCTTAGACTCCTACGAGCAGTACTTC. The encoded protein is CASSLDSYEQYF.

This clonotype was counted ten times or more. This chain uses TRBV6-5 with TRBJ2-5; maybe TRBD2 (6 bases). The CDR3 has 15 residues. V was shortened by 5 bases and J by 5 bases, with 18 bases between the two germline ends. Germline values: CDR1 MNHEY, CDR2 SVGAGI. CDR3 DNA sequence: TGTGCCAGCAGTACCCACGGGGGTACGGGGGAGACCCAGTACTTC. This encodes CASSTHGGTGETQYF.

This clonotype appeared many times. This chain connects TRBV5-1 to TRBJ1-1; a weak D match, TRBD1 (6 bases). The V and J ends lost 7 bases and 1 base respectively, with 20 bases between them. Germline CDR1 reads SGHRS; CDR2 reads YFSETQ. The CDR3 contains 16 residues. CDR3 amino acids: CASGYEIGQPNTEAFF. CDR3 DNA sequence: TGCGCCAGCGGATATGAGATCGGACAGCCGAACACTGAAGCTTTCTTT.

CDR3 DNA: TGTGCCAGCAGTTACTCGACATCCAACACTGAAGCTTTCTTT. Its translation is CASSYSTSNTEAFF. The gene calls are TRBV6-2 or TRBV6-3 and TRBJ1-1, with D unresolved. V lost 0 bases, J lost 2 bases, and 7 bases lay in between. Germline CDR1 MNHEY, CDR2 SVGEGT. This CDR3 is built from 14 residues.

Many counts were recorded for this clonotype. The rearrangement joins TRBV19 to TRBJ2-4; 9 bases are shared with TRBD1. V trimming: 7 bases; J trimming: 6 bases; junction bases outside the gene matches: 13. The CDR3 has 16 amino acids. Germline V gene sequence: CDR1 LNHDA, CDR2 SQIVND (reference sequence). This CDR3 is CASTSMVDRGLNIQYF. The CDR3 DNA sequence: TGTGCCAGTACGAGTATGGTGGACAGGGGATTAAACATTCAGTACTTC. The whole variable domain, filled in from reference TRBV19 and TRBJ2-4, reads DGGITQSPKYLFRKEGQNVTLSCEQNLNHDAMYWYRQDPGQGLRLIYYSQIVNDFQKGDIAEGYSVSREKKESFPLTVTSAQKNPTAFYLCASTSMVDRGLNIQYFGAGTRLSVL.